The entry that follows covers one TCR beta chain sequence. This record belongs to a study of Ad26.COV2.S vaccination and SARS-CoV-2 variants. The repertoire was sequenced with immunoSEQ multiplex PCR; TCRdb's copy has only in-frame clones and lacks some. The sample lists about 350,000 clones, 65% to 90% occurring once. J lost 0 bases, V lost 4 bases, and 8 bases had no gene match. Looked up from germline, CDR1 is MNHEY and CDR2 is SVGAGI. This CDR3 is 16 amino acids long. Noted treatment: approximately 18 received Ad26.COV2.S at low or high dose, single or two shots; roughly five received placebo; per-sample allocation not given. Sampling occurred on day 63 after the first vaccine or placebo injection.

The starting material was peripheral blood, obtained in a trial of Ad26.COV2.S vaccine versus placebo. The gene calls are TRBV6-5 and TRBJ1-1; 7 bases map to TRBD1. This sequence originates from a person aged 18-65 years who received the Ad26.COV2.S COVID-19 vaccine or a placebo. Written as DNA, the CDR3 is TGTGCCAGCAGTTCCCCGGCGGGACAGTTGAACACTGAAGCTTTCTTT. Translated: CASSSPAGQLNTEAFF.